Listed below are T cell receptor beta chains from one sample, sequenced in a study of cytomegalovirus exposure and HLA in healthy donors. Repertoires were generated with immunoSEQ multiplex PCR, while TCRdb's copy carries only in-frame clones and drops some. The table includes 130,000 to 150,000 clones, 70% to 85% detected once. Sequencing was performed on PBMCs. These receptors all stem from an older woman in good health and CMV-seropositive. The CDR3 runs from the conserved cysteine through the conserved F or W. The D gene is left open where the match is weak. For some rows the clone size is stated as once, few or many, or as a class when expanded; others skip it.

TRBJ1-1 | TRBV5-1 | . | . | CASSLDGGRNTEAFF | TGCGCCAGCAGCTTGGACGGGGGTAGGAACACTGAAGCTTTCTTT
TRBJ1-3 | TRBV15 | . | . | CATSRAGDSGNTIYF | TGTGCCACCAGCAGAGCAGGGGATTCTGGAAACACCATATATTTT
TRBJ2-3 | TRBV6-5 | . | . | CASRASVGADTQYF | TGTGCCAGCAGAGCTAGCGTAGGTGCAGATACGCAGTATTTT
TRBJ1-1 | TRBV7-8 | . | . | CASSLARGIEAFF | TGTGCCAGCAGCTTAGCTCGGGGGATTGAAGCTTTCTTT
TRBJ1-5 | TRBV27 | . | . | CASSDFSNQPQHF | TGTGCCAGCAGTGACTTTAGCAATCAGCCCCAGCATTTT
TRBJ2-7 | TRBV4-1 | TRBD2 | . | CASSQSGTSVYEQYF | TGCGCCAGCAGCCAATCCGGGACTAGCGTTTACGAGCAGTACTTC
TRBJ2-3 | TRBV27 | TRBD2 | . | CASTPSGPFTSASTDTQYF | TGTGCCAGCACCCCCTCCGGACCCTTCACTAGCGCCAGCACAGATACGCAGTATTTT
TRBJ1-1 | TRBV7-2 | . | few | CASSYRHHGEAFF | TGTGCCAGCAGCTACCGACATCATGGTGAAGCTTTCTTT
TRBJ2-7 | TRBV7-2 | TRBD1 | once | CASSSDRGYEQYF | TGTGCCAGCAGCTCAGACAGGGGGTACGAGCAGTACTTC
TRBJ2-7 | TRBV5-1 | TRBD2 | . | CASSPSGSPYEQYF | TGCGCCAGCAGCCCTAGCGGGAGCCCCTACGAGCAGTACTTC
TRBJ2-7 | TRBV27 | . | . | CASSFFSGDLYEQYF | TGTGCCAGCAGTTTCTTTTCGGGAGACCTCTACGAGCAGTACTTC
TRBJ2-7 | TRBV7-3 | . | . | CASSLDISYEQYF | TGTGCCAGCAGCTTGGACATTTCCTACGAGCAGTACTTC
TRBJ2-6 | TRBV18 | . | . | CASSRGAGANVLTF | TGTGCCAGCTCACGTGGGGCCGGGGCCAACGTCCTGACTTTC
TRBJ1-4 | TRBV21-1 | . | few | CASILQGKADEKLFF | TGTGCCAGCATCCTACAGGGGAAGGCGGATGAAAAACTGTTTTTT
TRBJ1-6 | TRBV30 | TRBD1 | . | CAWITGTGEPGIHYRAVHF | TGTGCCTGGATAACCGGGACAGGCGAACCGGGGATACATTATAGGGCCGTCCACTTT
TRBJ2-3 | TRBV19 | TRBD1 | once | CASSTTGGTDTQYF | TGTGCCAGTAGTACCACAGGGGGGACAGATACGCAGTATTTT
TRBJ2-1 | TRBV21-1 | . | . | CASSKYLAGERGGNEQFF | TGTGCCAGCAGCAAATATCTAGCGGGAGAGAGAGGGGGGAATGAGCAGTTCTTC
TRBJ1-5 | TRBV27 | TRBD1 | once | CASSMTGGNQPQHF | TGTGCCAGCAGTATGACAGGGGGCAATCAGCCCCAGCATTTT
TRBJ2-7 | TRBV27 | . | . | CASDGSYEQYF | TGTGCCAGTGACGGGTCCTACGAGCAGTACTTC
TRBJ2-5 | TRBV6-5 | . | . | CASSYSHSRGETQYF | TGTGCCAGCAGTTACTCGCACAGCCGGGGGGAGACCCAGTACTTC
TRBJ2-1 | TRBV28 | . | once | CASQRGNEQFF | TGTGCCAGCCAAAGAGGTAATGAGCAGTTCTTC